The entry below describes one TCR beta chain. V lost 4 bases to trimming and J lost 2 bases; unmatched junction nucleotides: 10. CDR3 length: 16 residues. Germline lookup yields CDR1 MNHEY and CDR2 SVGEGT. TCRdb passed the 5' RACE reads through MiXCR, listing each CDR3 protein once. The repertoire holds around 47,000 distinct CDR3 sequences, with 9.5% to 11% as singletons. The source of the sample is a study of early T cells in non-severe SARS-CoV-2 infection. The V call is TRBV6-2 or TRBV6-3, the J call TRBJ2-5; 7 nucleotides line up with TRBD1. The TCR originated in an adult who was a healthcare worker with PCR-confirmed SARS-CoV-2 infection or an uninfected control (not recorded which). The specimen was whole blood. CDR3 sequence (DNA): TGTGCCAGCAGTTCCCTCCGGGACAGATGGCAAGAGACCCAGTACTTC. Protein: CASSSLRDRWQETQYF.